The entry below gives a single T cell receptor (beta chain) sequence along with its context. Its antigen is still unknown. Other DNA sequences from this sample encode an identical CDR3 as well. Germline lookup yields CDR1 SQVTM and CDR2 ANQGSEA. The V gene end was trimmed by 4 bases and the J gene end by 3 bases; junction bases not matched to a gene: 0. The CDR3 contains 12 residues. The sample originates from a study of shared clonotypes between healthy human individuals. Study conclusions and caveats: Tissue TCR repertoires likely differ from these blood-only repertoires.

In the CD4+ fraction, cells were divided into CD45RA+ naive and CD45RA-negative memory subsets. This table comes from immunoSEQ multiplex PCR, and its TCRdb copy is limited to in-frame clones, with some not included. There are around 2.5 million clones in the sample; 93% occur only once, and 0.36% lies in the top ten. The receptor was isolated from a man aged 18 to 35 in good health. Some clones in this sample may be carry-over from other donors' samples. The sequencing input was naive CD4+ T cells from PBMCs. Specified subset: CD45RA+ positively selected. The chain has TRBV29-1 and TRBJ2-5; 9 bases fit TRBD2. CDR3 nucleotides: TGCAGCGTTGCTAGCGGGGAAGAGACCCAGTACTTC. It encodes CSVASGEETQYF. Full variable domain (outside the CDR3, taken from reference TRBV29-1 and TRBJ2-5): SAVISQKPSRDICQRGTSLTIQCQVDSQVTMMFWYRQQPGQSLTLIATANQGSEATYESGFVIDKFPISRPNLTFSTLTVSNMSPEDSSIYLCSVASGEETQYFGPGTRLLVL.